The TCR beta chain described here comes from a study of blood T cell repertoires in COVID-19. About the research overall: Some COVID-19 samples were acute and others convalescent; all came from the United States, Italy and Spain. From T cells, B-cell-depleted T cells, or PBMCs came the material, which was cDNA or gDNA.

Per the study methods: Estimation of nucleated cell counts was performed using reference gene primer amplification. Some clones are missing from TCRdb's copy, which holds only in-frame ones; the method was immunoSEQ multiplex PCR. V, J and clone size were drawn from that table, and D and trimming were deduced from the DNA. The sample contains roughly 50,000 clones, around 80% of which appear only once. Per germline, CDR1 DFQATT and CDR2 SNEGSKA (reference sequence). The CDR3 contains 14 residues. With 3 bases clipped from V and 8 bases from J, the junction kept 12 bases outside the gene matches. The chain has TRBV20-1 and TRBJ1-2; 7 bases align to TRBD1. This receptor was identified in a woman older than 75 with acute or convalescent COVID-19. The sequenced sample consisted of peripheral blood. The DNA of the CDR3 is TGCAGTGCTAGTTCTCAGACAGGGATTTACGGCTACACCTTC. Translating it yields CSASSQTGIYGYTF.